This T cell receptor (beta chain) originates from a study of shared clonotypes between healthy human individuals. Study-level results: Naive CD4 clonotypes were shared across a handful of donors at roughly 5%. Memory subsets had estimated richness that was generally smaller than that of naive subsets.

Germline V CDR1 and CDR2: LNHDA, SQIVND (reference sequence). The V gene lost 6 bases and the J gene lost 2 bases, with 8 bases spanning the gap. The CDR3 covers 14 residues. Method: immunoSEQ multiplex PCR; TCRdb's copy keeps in-frame clones and lacks some. Of 500,000 to 550,000 clones listed, 95% to 97% were seen once; the top ten hold 0.05% to 0.07%. Turning to this clone: Its antigen is unknown.

Material for sequencing was naive CD4+ T cells sorted from blood. Subset of the sample: CD45RA+ positively selected. This clonotype originated in a woman aged 25-40 years in good health. The rearrangement uses TRBV19 and TRBJ2-6; possibly TRBD1 for D (5 bases). CDR3 sequence: CASSPRAGANVLTF. The CDR3 DNA follows: TGTGCCAGTAGCCCCAGGGCTGGGGCCAACGTCCTGACTTTC. Drawing the rest from reference TRBV19 and TRBJ2-6, the complete variable domain is DGGITQSPKYLFRKEGQNVTLSCEQNLNHDAMYWYRQDPGQGLRLIYYSQIVNDFQKGDIAEGYSVSREKKESFPLTVTSAQKNPTAFYLCASSPRAGANVLTFGAGSRLTVL.